These 9 T cell receptor beta chains share one sample of origin, sequenced in a study of blood T cell repertoires in COVID-19. Using immunoSEQ multiplex PCR, the repertoire was profiled, and TCRdb retains in-frame clones only, with some absent. The sample comprises 120,000 or so clones, around four fifths of which are singletons, and 20% to 25% rests with the top ten. The material sequenced was peripheral blood. The receptors were sampled from a human donor in a cohort sampled during active COVID-19.

The J gene is TRBJ2-7, the V gene TRBV7-2; TRBD2 matches 10 bases. The CDR3 runs to 15 residues. J lost 5 bases, V lost 5 bases, and 9 bases had no gene match. The germline gives CDR1 SGHTA, CDR2 FQGNSA. The CDR3 bases are TGTGCCAGCAGCCCCCAAGCGGGAGGGTTCAACGAGCAGTACTTC. The encoded protein is CASSPQAGGFNEQYF.

The chain uses TRBV7-2 and TRBJ1-4, with D maybe TRBD1 (6 bases). Germline lookup yields CDR1 SGHTA and CDR2 FQGNSA. Trimming removed 6 bases at V and 7 bases at J, with 12 bases between. The CDR3 extends over 13 amino acids. CDR3: CASRDDRSEKLFF. The CDR3 region has the DNA TGTGCCAGCAGAGACGACAGGAGTGAAAAACTGTTTTTT.

The chain has TRBV19 and TRBJ2-7, with D hard to call. The CDR3 contains 11 residues. Deletions cut 8 bases from V and 3 bases from J, with 8 bases between. CDR1 and CDR2 (germline): LNHDA, SQIVND (reference sequence). The CDR3 bases are TGTGCCAGTGGTAACAACTACGAGCAGTACTTC. It is translated as CASGNNYEQYF.

The chain carries TRBV11-2 and TRBJ2-2; no reliable D call. The CDR3 consists of 12 residues. Germline assignment: CDR1 SGHAT and CDR2 FQNNGV. Deletions cut 7 bases from V and 6 bases from J, with 9 bases between. CDR3 nucleotide sequence: TGTGCCAGCACGCGAATGGCCGGGGAGCTGTTTTTT. Its protein product is CASTRMAGELFF.

The table lists this clone with a count of one. The genes are TRBV28 and TRBJ2-6; TRBD1 agrees at 7 bases. V dropped 8 bases and J dropped 4; count of bases not matched to a gene: 5. Germline V gene sequence: CDR1 MDHEN, CDR2 SYDVKM. The CDR3 sequence is 14 residues long. The CDR3, as DNA: TGTGCCAGCTCTACAGGGGCCGGGGCCAACGTCCTGACTTTC. Protein sequence: CASSTGAGANVLTF.

The chain recombines TRBV28 with TRBJ2-7; 10 positions match TRBD1. The germline V gene encodes CDR1 MDHEN and CDR2 SYDVKM. The CDR3 has 14 amino acids. J gave up 5 bases and V 6 bases, and 7 bases lay outside the gene matches. This CDR3 reads CASSLTGGGNEQYF. For the CDR3, the DNA is TGTGCCAGCAGCCTGACAGGGGGCGGGAACGAGCAGTACTTC.

This clone has a single count. The rearrangement uses TRBV29-1 and TRBJ2-7, with 7 bases aligning to TRBD1. Trimming cost V 7 bases and J 1 base; bases outside gene matches: 10. The CDR3 totals 14 residues. In germline, CDR1 is SQVTM, CDR2 ANQGSEA. In DNA form, the CDR3 reads TGCAGCGAGGGAACGACAGGGATGTCCTACGAGCAGTACTTC. This sequence encodes CSEGTTGMSYEQYF.

This rearrangement joins TRBV12-3 or TRBV12-4 to TRBJ2-1; 7 nucleotides agree with TRBD2. CDR3 length: 13 amino acids. After removal of 5 bases from V and 6 bases from J, the junction contained 4 bases not matched to a gene. The CDR3 coding sequence is TGTGCCAGCAGTCGGACTAGTGGCAATGAGCAGTTCTTC. This translates into CASSRTSGNEQFF.

This chain connects TRBV7-2 to TRBJ2-3; tentative D call: TRBD2 (6 bases). Germline V gene lookup returns CDR1 SGHTA and CDR2 FQGNSA. V dropped 3 bases and J dropped 5 bases, with 21 bases sitting between them. This CDR3 is 17 amino acids long. CDR3 amino acids: CASSLGVGGRLGDTQYF. The CDR3 DNA reads as TGTGCCAGCAGCTTGGGAGTGGGAGGCAGGCTGGGAGATACGCAGTATTTT.